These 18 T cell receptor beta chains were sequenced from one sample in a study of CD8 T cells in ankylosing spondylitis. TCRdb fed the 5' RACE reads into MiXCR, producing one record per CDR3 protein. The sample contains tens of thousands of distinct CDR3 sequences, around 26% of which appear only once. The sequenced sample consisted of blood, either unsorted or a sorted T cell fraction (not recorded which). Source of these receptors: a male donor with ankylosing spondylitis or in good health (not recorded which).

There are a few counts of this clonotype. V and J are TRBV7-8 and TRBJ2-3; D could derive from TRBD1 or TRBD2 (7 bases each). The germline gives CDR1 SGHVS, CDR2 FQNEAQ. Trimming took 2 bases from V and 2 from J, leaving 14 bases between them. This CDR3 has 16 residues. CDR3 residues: CASSLSRGGLTDTQYF. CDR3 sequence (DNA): TGTGCCAGCAGCTTATCCAGGGGGGGACTCACAGATACGCAGTATTTT.

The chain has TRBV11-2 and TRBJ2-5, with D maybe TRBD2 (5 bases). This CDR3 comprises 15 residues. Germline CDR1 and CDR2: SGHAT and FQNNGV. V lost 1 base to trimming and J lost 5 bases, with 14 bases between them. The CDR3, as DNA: TGTGCCAGCAGCTTAGTGGGCTCGCGAGGGGAGACCCAGTACTTC. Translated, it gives CASSLVGSRGETQYF.

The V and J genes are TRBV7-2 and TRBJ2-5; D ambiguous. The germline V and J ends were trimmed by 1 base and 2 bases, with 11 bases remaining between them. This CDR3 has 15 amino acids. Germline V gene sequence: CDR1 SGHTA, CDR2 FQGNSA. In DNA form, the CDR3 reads TGTGCCAGCAGCTTAGTATCGGCAGATCAAGAGACCCAGTACTTC. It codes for CASSLVSADQETQYF.

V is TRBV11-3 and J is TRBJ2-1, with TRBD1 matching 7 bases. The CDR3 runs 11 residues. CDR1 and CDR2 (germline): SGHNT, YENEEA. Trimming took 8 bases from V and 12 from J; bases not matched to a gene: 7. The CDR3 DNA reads TGTGCCAGCGGCCATTCAGGGGGGCAGTTCTTC. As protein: CASGHSGGQFF.

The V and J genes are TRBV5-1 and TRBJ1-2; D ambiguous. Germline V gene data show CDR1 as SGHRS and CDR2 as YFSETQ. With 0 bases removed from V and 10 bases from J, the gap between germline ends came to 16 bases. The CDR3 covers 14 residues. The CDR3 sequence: CASSLALTANTYTF. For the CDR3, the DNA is TGCGCCAGCAGCTTGGCCCTTACAGCGAATACCTACACCTTC.

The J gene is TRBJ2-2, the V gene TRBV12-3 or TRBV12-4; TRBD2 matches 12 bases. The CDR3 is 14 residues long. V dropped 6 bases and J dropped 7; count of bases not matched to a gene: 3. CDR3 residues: CASSLTSGGGELFF. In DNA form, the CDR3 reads TGTGCCAGCAGCTTGACTAGCGGGGGCGGGGAGCTGTTTTTT.

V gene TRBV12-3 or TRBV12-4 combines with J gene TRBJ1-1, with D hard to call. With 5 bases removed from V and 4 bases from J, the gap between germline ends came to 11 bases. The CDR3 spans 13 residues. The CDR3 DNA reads TGTGCCAGCAGTCCGAGGTTGGGCACTGAAGCTTTCTTT. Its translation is CASSPRLGTEAFF.

In DNA form, the CDR3 reads TGCGCCAGCAGCTTGGGGAGTGCGAACACTGAAGCTTTCTTT. It codes for CASSLGSANTEAFF. This sequence joins TRBV5-1 and TRBJ1-1; D remains unclear. This CDR3 has 14 amino acids. CDR1 and CDR2 (germline): SGHRS, YFSETQ. Trimming removed 0 bases at V and 1 base at J, with 7 bases between. The whole variable domain, filled in from reference TRBV5-1 and TRBJ1-1, reads KAGVTQTPRYLIKTRGQQVTLSCSPISGHRSVSWYQQTPGQGLQFLFEYFSETQRNKGNFPGRFSGRQFSNSRSEMNVSTLELGDSALYLCASSLGSANTEAFFGQGTRLTVV.

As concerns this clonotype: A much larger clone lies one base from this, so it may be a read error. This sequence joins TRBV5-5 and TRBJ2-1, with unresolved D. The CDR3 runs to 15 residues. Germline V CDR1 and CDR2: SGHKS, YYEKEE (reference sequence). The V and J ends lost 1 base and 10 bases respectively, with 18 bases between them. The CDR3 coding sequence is TGTGCCAGCAGCTTGCGGGTCTCCGGTCTATGGGAGCAGTTCTTC. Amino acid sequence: CASSLRVSGLWEQFF. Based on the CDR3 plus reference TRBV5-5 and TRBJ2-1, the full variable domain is DAGVTQSPTHLIKTRGQQVTLRCSPISGHKSVSWYQQVLGQGPQFIFQYYEKEERGRGNFPDRFSARQFPNYSSELNVNALLLGDSALYLCASSLRVSGLWEQFFGPGTRLTVL.

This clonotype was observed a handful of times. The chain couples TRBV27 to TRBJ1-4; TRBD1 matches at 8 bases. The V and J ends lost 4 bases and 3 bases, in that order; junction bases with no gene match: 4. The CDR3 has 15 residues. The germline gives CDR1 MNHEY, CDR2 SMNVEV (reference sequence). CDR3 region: CASSSPGQANEKLFF. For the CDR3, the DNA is TGTGCCAGCAGTTCGCCGGGACAGGCTAATGAAAAACTGTTTTTT.

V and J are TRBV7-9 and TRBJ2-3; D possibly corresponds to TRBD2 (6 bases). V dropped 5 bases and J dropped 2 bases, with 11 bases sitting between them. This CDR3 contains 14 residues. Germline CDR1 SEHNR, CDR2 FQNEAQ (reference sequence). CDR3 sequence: CASSPGLHTDTQYF. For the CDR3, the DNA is TGTGCCAGCAGCCCGGGACTCCACACAGATACGCAGTATTTT. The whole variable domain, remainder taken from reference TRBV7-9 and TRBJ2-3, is DTGVSQNPRHKITKRGQNVTFRCDPISEHNRLYWYRQTLGQGPEFLTYFQNEAQLEKSRLLSDRFSAERPKGSFSTLEIQRTEQGDSAMYLCASSPGLHTDTQYFGPGTRLTVL.

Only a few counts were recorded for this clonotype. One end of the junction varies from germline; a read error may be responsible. The CDR3 reads CASSLGRGPNEKLFF. The CDR3 nucleotides are TGTGCTAGCAGCTTAGGACGGGGGCCTAATGAAAAACTGTTTTTT. V is TRBV7-7 and J is TRBJ1-4, with D possibly being TRBD1 (6 bases). The CDR3 length is 15 residues. CDR1 and CDR2 (germline): SSHAT, FNYEAQ (reference sequence).

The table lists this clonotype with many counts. The CDR3 nucleotides are TGTGCCAGCAGTTACGGCGTCACCGGGGAGCTGTTTTTT. This translates into CASSYGVTGELFF. The V and J genes are TRBV6-5 and TRBJ2-2; D remains unclear. Trimming removed 2 bases at V and 4 bases at J, with 5 bases between. The germline CDR1 and CDR2 sequences are MNHEY and SVGAGI. The CDR3 extends over 13 amino acids.

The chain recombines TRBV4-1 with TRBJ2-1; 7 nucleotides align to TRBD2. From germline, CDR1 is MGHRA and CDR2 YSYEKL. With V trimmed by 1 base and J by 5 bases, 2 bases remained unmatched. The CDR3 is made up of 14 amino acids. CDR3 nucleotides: TGCGCCAGCAGCCAAGGACTAGCAAACAATGAGCAGTTCTTC. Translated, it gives CASSQGLANNEQFF.

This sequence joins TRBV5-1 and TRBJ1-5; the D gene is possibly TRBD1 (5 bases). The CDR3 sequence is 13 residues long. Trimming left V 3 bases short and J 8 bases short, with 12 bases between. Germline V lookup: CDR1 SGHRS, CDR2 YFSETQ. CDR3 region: CASSSRQGEPQHF. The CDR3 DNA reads TGCGCCAGCAGCTCACGCCAGGGAGAGCCCCAGCATTTT. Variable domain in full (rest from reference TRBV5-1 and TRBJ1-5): KAGVTQTPRYLIKTRGQQVTLSCSPISGHRSVSWYQQTPGQGLQFLFEYFSETQRNKGNFPGRFSGRQFSNSRSEMNVSTLELGDSALYLCASSSRQGEPQHFGDGTRLSIL.

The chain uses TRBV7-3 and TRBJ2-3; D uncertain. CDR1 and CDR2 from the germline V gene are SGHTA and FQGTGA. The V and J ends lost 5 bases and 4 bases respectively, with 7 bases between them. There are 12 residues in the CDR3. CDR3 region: CASSAGADTQYF. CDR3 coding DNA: TGTGCCAGCAGCGCTGGAGCAGATACGCAGTATTTT.

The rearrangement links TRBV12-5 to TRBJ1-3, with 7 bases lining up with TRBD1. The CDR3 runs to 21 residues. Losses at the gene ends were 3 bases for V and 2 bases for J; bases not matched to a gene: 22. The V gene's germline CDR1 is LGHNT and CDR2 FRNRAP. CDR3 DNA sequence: TGTGCTAGTGGTTTCGCATTTCGACAAGGGAGACAGGGACCTACTGGAAACACCATATATTTT. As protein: CASGFAFRQGRQGPTGNTIYF. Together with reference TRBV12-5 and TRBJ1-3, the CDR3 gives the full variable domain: DARVTQTPRHKVTEMGQEVTMRCQPILGHNTVFWYRQTMMQGLELLAYFRNRAPLDDSGMPKDRFSAEMPDATLATLKIQPSEPRDSAVYFCASGFAFRQGRQGPTGNTIYFGEGSWLTVV.

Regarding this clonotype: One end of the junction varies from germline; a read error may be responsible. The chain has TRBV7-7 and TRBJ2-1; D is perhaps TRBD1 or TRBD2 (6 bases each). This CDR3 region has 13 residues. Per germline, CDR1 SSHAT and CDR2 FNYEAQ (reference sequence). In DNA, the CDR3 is TGTGCTAGCAGCTTAGACGGGGGCGATGAGCAGTTCTTC. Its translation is CASSLDGGDEQFF.